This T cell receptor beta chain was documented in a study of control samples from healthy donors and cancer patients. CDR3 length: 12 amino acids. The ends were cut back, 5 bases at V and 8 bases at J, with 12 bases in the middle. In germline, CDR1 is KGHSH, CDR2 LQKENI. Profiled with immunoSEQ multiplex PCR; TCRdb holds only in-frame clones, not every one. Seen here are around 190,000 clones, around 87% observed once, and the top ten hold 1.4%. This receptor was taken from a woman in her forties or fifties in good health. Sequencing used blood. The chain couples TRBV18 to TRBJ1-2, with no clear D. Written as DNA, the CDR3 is TGTGCCAGCTCATTAGGGCCAGAAGGCTACACCTTC. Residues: CASSLGPEGYTF. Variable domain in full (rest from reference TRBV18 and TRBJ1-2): NAGVMQNPRHLVRRRGQEARLRCSPMKGHSHVYWYRQLPEEGLKFMVYLQKENIIDESGMPKERFSAEFPKEGPSILRIQQVVRGDSAAYFCASSLGPEGYTFGSGTRLTVV.